These 7 T cell receptor beta chains were all obtained from the same sample, sequenced in a study of CD8+CD57+ T cells in acquired aplastic anemia. Investigators profiled TCR beta VDJ and CDR3 from genomic DNA template. Each CDR3 protein gets one entry after TCRdb re-called the reads with MiXCR. The data hold 160,000 or so distinct CDR3 sequences, with around 48% observed a single time. Individuals selected for sequencing had exhibited CD8+CD57+ cell expansion on flow cytometry. Sequenced: sorted CD4+, CD8+, or CD8+CD57+ T cells (not recorded which) from PBMCs. The source is a human donor with aplastic anemia.

The chain employs TRBV11-1 and TRBJ1-1; D uncertain. Germline-derived CDR1 and CDR2 are SGHAT and FQDESV (reference sequence). The CDR3 runs to 16 residues. Trimming removed 4 bases from V and 1 base from J, with 16 bases in between. CDR3 in amino acids: CASSSGLLAANTEAFF. CDR3 bases: TGTGCCAGCAGCTCCGGCCTTCTTGCAGCGAACACTGAAGCTTTCTTT.

This chain links TRBV11-2 with TRBJ2-3; D gene ambiguous. Between the trimmed V and J ends, which lost 6 bases and 0 bases, there was a span of 10 bases. The germline V gene has CDR1 SGHAT and CDR2 FQNNGV. The CDR3 length is 14 residues. The CDR3 bases are TGTGCCAGCAGGTCCCCGGAAAGCACAGATACGCAGTATTTT. Translation: CASRSPESTDTQYF. Complete variable domain (other parts from reference TRBV11-2 and TRBJ2-3): EAGVAQSPRYKIIEKRQSVAFWCNPISGHATLYWYQQILGQGPKLLIQFQNNGVVDDSQLPKDRFSAERLKGVDSTLKIQPAKLEDSAVYLCASRSPESTDTQYFGPGTRLTVL.

Ten or more counts support this clonotype. This chain connects TRBV5-5 to TRBJ1-1; the D is unclear. The germline V gene has CDR1 SGHKS and CDR2 YYEKEE (reference sequence). With 0 bases removed from V and 0 bases from J, the gap between germline ends came to 6 bases. CDR3 length: 14 residues. The CDR3 nucleotides are TGTGCCAGCAGCTTGGGGGCCCTGAACACTGAAGCTTTCTTT. Translating it yields CASSLGALNTEAFF.

This clonotype came up many times. This chain joins TRBV9 and TRBJ2-3; D gene uncertain. V lost 0 bases to trimming and J lost 0 bases, with 11 bases between them. The CDR3 has 16 amino acids. Germline V gene data show CDR1 as SGDLS and CDR2 as YYNGEE. The CDR3 DNA reads TGTGCCAGCAGCGTAGTGAGCACCTCTAGCACAGATACGCAGTATTTT. It specifies CASSVVSTSSTDTQYF. The complete variable domain, with remaining parts taken from reference TRBV9 and TRBJ2-3, reads DSGVTQTPKHLITATGQRVTLRCSPRSGDLSVYWYQQSLDQGLQFLIQYYNGEERAKGNILERFSAQQFPDLHSELNLSSLELGDSALYFCASSVVSTSSTDTQYFGPGTRLTVL.

The gene calls are TRBV5-4 and TRBJ2-7; D possibly corresponds to TRBD2 (5 bases). The CDR3 contains 14 residues. The V end lost 2 bases, the J end lost 0 bases, and 9 bases lay between the germline ends. The germline CDR1 and CDR2 sequences are SGHNT and YYREEE (reference sequence). The CDR3 here is CASSLTRPSYEQYF. CDR3 bases: TGTGCCAGCAGCTTAACTAGGCCCTCCTACGAGCAGTACTTC.

The V and J genes are TRBV29-1 and TRBJ2-1, with D possibly being TRBD2 (6 bases). V lost 1 base and J lost 3, with 10 bases in between. This CDR3 is built from 14 residues. Per the germline V gene, CDR1 is SQVTM and CDR2 is ANQGSEA. In DNA, the CDR3 is TGCAGCGTTGAAGGCAGGGAGGACTACAATGAGCAGTTCTTC. Residues: CSVEGREDYNEQFF.

This clonotype was detected ten times or more. As DNA, the CDR3 is TGTGCCAGCAGCTATCAGGGTCCCGGGGAGCTGTTTTTT. Encoded protein: CASSYQGPGELFF. V gene TRBV7-3 combines with J gene TRBJ2-2; a weak D match, TRBD1 (5 bases). The length of the CDR3 is 13 residues. Germline V gene lookup returns CDR1 SGHTA and CDR2 FQGTGA. Trimming cost V 4 bases and J 6 bases, with 9 bases left between them.